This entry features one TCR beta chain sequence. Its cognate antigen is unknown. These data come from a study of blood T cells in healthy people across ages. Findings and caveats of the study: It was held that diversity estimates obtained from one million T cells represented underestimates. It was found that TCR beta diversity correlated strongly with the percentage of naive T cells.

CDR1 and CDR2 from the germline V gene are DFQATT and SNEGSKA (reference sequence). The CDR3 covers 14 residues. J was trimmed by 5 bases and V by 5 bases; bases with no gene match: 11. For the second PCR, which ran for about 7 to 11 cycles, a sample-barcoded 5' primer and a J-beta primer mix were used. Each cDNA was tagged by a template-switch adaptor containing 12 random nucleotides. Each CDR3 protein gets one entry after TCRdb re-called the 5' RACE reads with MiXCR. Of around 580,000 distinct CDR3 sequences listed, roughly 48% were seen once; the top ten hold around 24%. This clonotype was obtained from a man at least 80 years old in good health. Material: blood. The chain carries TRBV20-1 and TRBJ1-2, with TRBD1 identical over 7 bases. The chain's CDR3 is CSAGTRGGGYGYTF. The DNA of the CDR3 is TGCAGTGCTGGTACCAGGGGGGGGGGTTATGGCTACACCTTC.